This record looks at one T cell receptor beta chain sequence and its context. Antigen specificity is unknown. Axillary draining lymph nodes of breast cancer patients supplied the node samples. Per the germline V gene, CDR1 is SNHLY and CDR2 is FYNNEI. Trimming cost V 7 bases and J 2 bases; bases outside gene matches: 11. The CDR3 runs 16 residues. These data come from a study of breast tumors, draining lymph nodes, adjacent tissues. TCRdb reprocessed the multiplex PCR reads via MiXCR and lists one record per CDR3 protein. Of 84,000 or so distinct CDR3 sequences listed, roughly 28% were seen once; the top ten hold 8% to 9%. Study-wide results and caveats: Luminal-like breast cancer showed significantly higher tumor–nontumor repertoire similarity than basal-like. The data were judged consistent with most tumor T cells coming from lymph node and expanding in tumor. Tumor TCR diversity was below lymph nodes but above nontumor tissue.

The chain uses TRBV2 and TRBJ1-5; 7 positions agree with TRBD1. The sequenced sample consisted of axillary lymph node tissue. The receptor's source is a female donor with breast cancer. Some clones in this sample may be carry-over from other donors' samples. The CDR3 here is CASNARGISGNQPQHF. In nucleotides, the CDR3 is TGTGCCAGCAATGCCAGGGGGATAAGTGGCAATCAGCCCCAGCATTTT.